What follows are 30 T cell receptor beta chains derived from one specimen sequenced in a study of vaccination effects on CD4 cells after COVID-19 (dated by TCRdb to the early 2020s). These receptors have no identified antigens. The library was obtained by the immunoSEQ multiplex PCR assay. TCRdb provides this immuneACCESS table in a form limited to in-frame rearrangements. Some clones are lacking; in checked studies, under half of them reflect an unresolved V gene, and why the rest are absent is not known. This sample gives 70,000 to 95,000 clones in total; approximately 81% of them show up just once. The biggest ten clones account for more than 1.5% of the sample. In the ViraFEST assay, PBMC were stimulated with viral peptide pools, and antigen-specific CD4+ T cell clonotypes were then identified by expansion using TCR sequencing. After around ten days of culture, CD4+ T cells were isolated with the EasySep CD4+ T cell isolation kit.

Sequenced here: CD4+ T cells from PBMCs cultured with HCoV-229E spike peptides, sampled before COVID-19 vaccination. This specimen's cell subset or site label, interpreted: HCoV-229E spike overlapping peptide pool stimulation. The receptors were sampled from a human donor who received a COVID-19 vaccine.

CDR3 nucleotides: TGTGCCACCAGTGACCCGCGGACAGGGGGCAATCAGCCCCAGCATTTT. It codes for CATSDPRTGGNQPQHF. The chain combines TRBV24-1 with TRBJ1-5; 9 bases match TRBD1. Germline CDR1 and CDR2: KGHDR and SFDVKD. With V trimmed by 4 bases and J by 2 bases, 5 bases remained unmatched. CDR3 length: 16 residues.

This chain links TRBV15 with TRBJ1-5, with D hard to call. This CDR3 region has 16 residues. V lost 5 bases, J lost 2 bases, and 16 bases lay in between. Germline V CDR1 and CDR2: LNHNV, YYDKDF (reference sequence). The CDR3 region is CATSGQQWGGNQPQHF. DNA of the CDR3: TGTGCCACCAGCGGTCAACAGTGGGGAGGCAATCAGCCCCAGCATTTT.

This clone was recorded a few times. The chain uses TRBV5-4 and TRBJ1-1; 10 bases are shared with TRBD1. Trimming cost V 6 bases and J 1 base; bases outside gene matches: 3. The CDR3 loop spans 14 amino acids. Germline V gene data show CDR1 as SGHNT and CDR2 as YYREEE (reference sequence). This CDR3 reads CASTRTGGNTEAFF. The CDR3 DNA sequence: TGTGCCAGCACCCGGACAGGGGGGAACACTGAAGCTTTCTTT.

The rearrangement uses TRBV12-3 or TRBV12-4 and TRBJ1-2, with D possibly being TRBD1 (6 bases). The CDR3 has 12 residues. Trimming removed 7 bases at V and 8 bases at J, with 14 bases between. The CDR3 nucleotides are TGTGCCAGCAAACAGGGTACACGGGGCTACACCTTC. Translated, it gives CASKQGTRGYTF.

The chain uses TRBV7-2 and TRBJ2-5, with 8 bases fitting TRBD1. V gave up 5 bases and J gave up 5 bases; unmatched junction bases: 4. Per germline, CDR1 SGHTA and CDR2 FQGNSA. The CDR3 extends over 13 amino acids. Here the CDR3 reads CASSLGQGETQYF. The DNA of the CDR3 is TGTGCCAGCAGCCTTGGACAGGGCGAGACCCAGTACTTC.

The rearrangement joins TRBV11-2 to TRBJ2-5; TRBD2 might be the D (6 bases). Germline V gene sequence: CDR1 SGHAT, CDR2 FQNNGV. The CDR3 extends over 16 amino acids. The V and J ends lost 3 bases and 0 bases respectively, with 14 bases between them. In DNA, the CDR3 is TGTGCCAGCAGCTTCCCGGGAGTAGCGTACCAAGAGACCCAGTACTTC. Its translation: CASSFPGVAYQETQYF.

V usage is TRBV6-5 and J usage is TRBJ1-1; D is undetermined. Trimming left V 0 bases short and J 0 bases short, with 8 bases between. The CDR3 is made up of 15 amino acids. Per the germline V gene, CDR1 is MNHEY and CDR2 is SVGAGI. The CDR3, as DNA: TGTGCCAGCAGTTACTCGCGTCAGATGAACACTGAAGCTTTCTTT. Translation: CASSYSRQMNTEAFF.

The CDR3 DNA is TGTGCCAGCTCGTACAGTCCGAATCAGCCCCAGCATTTT. This encodes CASSYSPNQPQHF. V and J are TRBV2 and TRBJ1-5; D remains unclear. The CDR3 loop spans 13 amino acids. V shed 8 bases and J shed 4 bases, with 12 bases lying between them. The germline V gene has CDR1 SNHLY and CDR2 FYNNEI.

This rearrangement joins TRBV7-9 to TRBJ2-7, with 9 bases lining up with TRBD1. J was trimmed by 9 bases and V by 0 bases; bases with no gene match: 3. This CDR3 spans 13 amino acids. Looked up from germline, CDR1 is SEHNR and CDR2 is FQNEAQ (reference sequence). The CDR3 DNA is TGTGCCAGCAGCTTAGCGGGGACAGGGTTGCAGTACGTC. Its translation is CASSLAGTGLQYV.

This clone was observed a single time. The rearrangement links TRBV5-3 to TRBJ1-5; 8 nucleotides align to TRBD1. TRBV5-3 is an ORF for which the function is uncertain. The V and J ends lost 4 bases and 7 bases, in that order; junction bases with no gene match: 13. The CDR3 has 16 residues. Here the CDR3 reads CARSIGQGGIGQPQHF. In nucleotides, the CDR3 is TGTGCCAGAAGCATCGGACAGGGAGGTATCGGACAGCCCCAGCATTTT.

This clone appeared a few times. The chain has TRBV7-2 and TRBJ2-1; D uncertain. The CDR3 extends over 14 amino acids. Deletions cut 3 bases from V and 2 bases from J, with 8 bases between. The V gene's germline CDR1 is SGHTA and CDR2 FQGNSA. The CDR3 region is CASSLGTTYNEQFF. The DNA of the CDR3 is TGTGCCAGCAGCTTGGGCACTACCTACAATGAGCAGTTCTTC.

The chain combines TRBV6-5 with TRBJ2-3, with D unclear. V was shortened by 7 bases and J by 1 base, with 12 bases between the two germline ends. This CDR3 is 14 amino acids long. Germline loops: CDR1 MNHEY, CDR2 SVGAGI. The CDR3 bases are TGTGCCAGCATCCGCCTCCTGGGCACAGATACGCAGTATTTT. This encodes CASIRLLGTDTQYF.

V usage is TRBV5-4 and J usage is TRBJ2-5; no definite D call. Trimming took off 3 bases at V and 0 bases at J, with 6 bases between the two ends. CDR1 and CDR2 from the germline V gene are SGHNT and YYREEE (reference sequence). The CDR3 has 13 residues. The CDR3 protein is CASSSLNQETQYF. DNA for the CDR3: TGTGCCAGCAGCTCCCTGAACCAAGAGACCCAGTACTTC.

This clone has a handful of counts. The chain uses TRBV19 and TRBJ1-4; no definite D call. The CDR3 totals 14 residues. Germline V gene sequence: CDR1 LNHDA, CDR2 SQIVND (reference sequence). Trimming left V 6 bases short and J 0 bases short, with 8 bases between. CDR3 amino acids: CASSTRSTNEKLFF. DNA for the CDR3: TGTGCCAGTAGCACCCGGTCAACTAATGAAAAACTGTTTTTT.

A single count supports this clone. CDR3 bases: TGTGCCAGCAGCTCAATCCGGGACAGCTACAATGAGCAGTTCTTC. It encodes CASSSIRDSYNEQFF. The chain combines TRBV5-6 with TRBJ2-1; 7 nucleotides agree with TRBD1. CDR3 length: 15 amino acids. Germline V gene sequence: CDR1 SGHDT, CDR2 YYEEEE. The ends lost 3 bases at V and 3 bases at J; junction bases unmatched: 6.

The chain couples TRBV19 to TRBJ1-1; D perhaps matches TRBD1 (5 bases). V lost 4 bases and J 0 bases, leaving 12 bases between the germline ends. CDR3 length equals 15 residues. Germline CDR1 reads LNHDA; CDR2 reads SQIVND (reference sequence). DNA of the CDR3: TGTGCCAGTAGTAAAGATAGGGGCATGAACACTGAAGCTTTCTTT. This gives the protein CASSKDRGMNTEAFF. Based on the CDR3 plus reference TRBV19 and TRBJ1-1, the full variable domain is DGGITQSPKYLFRKEGQNVTLSCEQNLNHDAMYWYRQDPGQGLRLIYYSQIVNDFQKGDIAEGYSVSREKKESFPLTVTSAQKNPTAFYLCASSKDRGMNTEAFFGQGTRLTVV.

V gene TRBV29-1 combines with J gene TRBJ2-3; D may be TRBD1 (5 bases). Germline V CDR1 and CDR2: SQVTM, ANQGSEA. The V end lost 4 bases, the J end lost 2 bases, and 13 bases lay between the germline ends. The CDR3 spans 14 residues. As DNA, the CDR3 is TGCAGCGTTGCTGAGGACATGAACACAGATACGCAGTATTTT. It codes for CSVAEDMNTDTQYF.

The rearrangement joins TRBV9 to TRBJ1-4, with 9 bases lining up with TRBD1. CDR1 and CDR2 from the germline V gene are SGDLS and YYNGEE. Trimming took 4 bases from V and 7 from J; bases not matched to a gene: 8. The CDR3 has 15 amino acids. CDR3 amino acids: CASSSTGGGGEKLFF. CDR3 bases: TGTGCCAGCAGCTCTACAGGGGGCGGGGGTGAAAAACTGTTTTTT. Drawing the rest from reference TRBV9 and TRBJ1-4, the complete variable domain is DSGVTQTPKHLITATGQRVTLRCSPRSGDLSVYWYQQSLDQGLQFLIQYYNGEERAKGNILERFSAQQFPDLHSELNLSSLELGDSALYFCASSSTGGGGEKLFFGSGTQLSVL.

The chain employs TRBV9 and TRBJ2-3; tentatively, D is TRBD1 (6 bases). CDR1 is SGDLS and CDR2 is YYNGEE in the germline V gene. V lost 0 bases, J lost 6 bases, and 17 bases lay in between. This CDR3 contains 16 residues. As DNA, the CDR3 is TGTGCCAGCAGCGTAGCCCGAGGGGGACCTTGGGATACGCAGTATTTT. It translates to CASSVARGGPWDTQYF.

The V gene is TRBV2, the J gene TRBJ2-5; 11 nucleotides align to TRBD2. Trimming at V came to 6 bases and at J to 5 bases, leaving 11 bases not matched to a gene. Germline lookup yields CDR1 SNHLY and CDR2 FYNNEI. This CDR3 is 16 amino acids long. CDR3 coding DNA: TGTGCCAGCAGCGCCCTAACTAGCGGGGGTGGGGAGACCCAGTACTTC. Protein sequence: CASSALTSGGGETQYF. The entire variable domain, with the rest obtained from reference TRBV2 and TRBJ2-5, is as follows: EPEVTQTPSHQVTQMGQEVILRCVPISNHLYFYWYRQILGQKVEFLVSFYNNEISEKSEIFDDQFSVERPDGSNFTLKIRSTKLEDSAMYFCASSALTSGGGETQYFGPGTRLLVL.

The V and J genes are TRBV25-1 and TRBJ1-2, with D possibly matching TRBD1 (5 bases). The length of the CDR3 is 14 residues. Germline CDR1 and CDR2: MGHDK and SYGVNS. V shed 3 bases and J shed 4 bases, with 12 bases lying between them. CDR3: CASSEGTAPYGYTF. DNA for the CDR3: TGTGCCAGCAGTGAGGGGACGGCTCCCTATGGCTACACCTTC.

The table lists this clone with a few counts. The rearrangement uses TRBV5-1 and TRBJ1-2; D unclear. V was pared by 0 bases and J by 2 bases, with 8 bases between. The CDR3 loop spans 14 amino acids. Germline V gene data show CDR1 as SGHRS and CDR2 as YFSETQ. The DNA for the CDR3 is TGCGCCAGCAGCTTGGCCCAGATGAACTATGGCTACACCTTC. Its protein product is CASSLAQMNYGYTF.

This chain connects TRBV5-1 to TRBJ2-2; D might be TRBD1 (5 bases). The germline CDR1 and CDR2 sequences are SGHRS and YFSETQ. This CDR3 is 14 amino acids long. V lost 0 bases to trimming and J lost 4 bases, with 7 bases between them. CDR3 sequence (DNA): TGCGCCAGCAGCTTGGGACAGCCCACCGGGGAGCTGTTTTTT. This encodes CASSLGQPTGELFF.

This chain links TRBV6-6 with TRBJ2-4, with a possible D match to TRBD1 (5 bases). The germline V gene encodes CDR1 MNHNY and CDR2 SVGAGI (reference sequence). V shed 8 bases and J shed 2 bases, with 10 bases lying between them. This CDR3 is 13 amino acids long. The CDR3: CASRDSPKNIQYF. The CDR3 DNA is TGTGCCAGCCGAGACAGCCCCAAAAACATTCAGTACTTC.

CDR3 sequence reads: CASSVQGALTNYGYTF. CDR3 DNA: TGTGCCAGCAGCGTACAGGGGGCCTTAACTAACTATGGCTACACCTTC. This sequence joins TRBV9 and TRBJ1-2, with 8 nucleotides matching TRBD1. The V and J ends lost 1 base and 0 bases, in that order; junction bases with no gene match: 5. Germline lookup yields CDR1 SGDLS and CDR2 YYNGEE. CDR3 length equals 16 residues.

This sequence joins TRBV24-1 and TRBJ2-7; no clear D gene. The germline CDR1 and CDR2 sequences are KGHDR and SFDVKD. V was trimmed by 3 bases and J by 2 bases, leaving 10 bases between them. The CDR3 contains 14 residues. Written as DNA, the CDR3 is TGTGCCACCAGTGATCAATACGCAACCTACGAGCAGTACGTC. Protein product: CATSDQYATYEQYV.

The chain recombines TRBV12-5 with TRBJ1-5; 8 bases are shared with TRBD1. J lost 0 bases, V lost 6 bases, and 4 bases had no gene match. The germline gives CDR1 LGHNT, CDR2 FRNRAP. This CDR3 contains 15 residues. CDR3 nucleotide sequence: TGTGCTAGTGGACAGGGGGTAAATAGCAATCAGCCCCAGCATTTT. It encodes CASGQGVNSNQPQHF.

The chain uses TRBV7-9 and TRBJ1-1; tentative D call: TRBD1 (6 bases). CDR3 length equals 13 residues. The germline V gene has CDR1 SEHNR and CDR2 FQNEAQ (reference sequence). Trimming cost V 3 bases and J 5 bases, with 10 bases left between them. CDR3 region: CASSLEGGTEAFF. CDR3 sequence (DNA): TGTGCCAGCAGCTTGGAAGGGGGAACTGAAGCTTTCTTT.

V usage is TRBV15 and J usage is TRBJ2-3, with 11 bases aligning to TRBD1. V dropped 4 bases and J dropped 4; count of bases not matched to a gene: 7. CDR1 LNHNV and CDR2 YYDKDF come from the germline V gene (reference sequence). The CDR3 runs 16 residues. The CDR3 sequence is CATSTGTGGKADTQYF. The CDR3 DNA reads TGTGCCACCAGCACTGGGACAGGGGGGAAGGCAGATACGCAGTATTTT.

This clone was seen a few times. This sequence joins TRBV5-8 and TRBJ1-2; 9 bases are shared with TRBD1. This CDR3 region has 15 residues. V dropped 0 bases and J dropped 6; count of bases not matched to a gene: 6. CDR1 is SGHTS, CDR2 YDEGEE, per germline. The CDR3 DNA sequence: TGTGCCAGCAGCTTGGAGGGACAGGGAGGGGATGGCTACACCTTC. Protein sequence: CASSLEGQGGDGYTF.